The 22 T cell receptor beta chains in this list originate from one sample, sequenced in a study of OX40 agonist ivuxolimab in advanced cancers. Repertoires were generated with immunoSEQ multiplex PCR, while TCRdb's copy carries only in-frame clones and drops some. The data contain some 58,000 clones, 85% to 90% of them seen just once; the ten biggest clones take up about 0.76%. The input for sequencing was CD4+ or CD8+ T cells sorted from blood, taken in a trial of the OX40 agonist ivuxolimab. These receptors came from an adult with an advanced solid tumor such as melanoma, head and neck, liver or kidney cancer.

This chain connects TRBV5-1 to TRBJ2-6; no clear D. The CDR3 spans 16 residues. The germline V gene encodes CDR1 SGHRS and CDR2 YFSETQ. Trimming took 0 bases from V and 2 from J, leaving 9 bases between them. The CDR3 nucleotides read TGCGCCAGCAGCTTGGCCAATAAAGCTGGGGCCAACGTCCTGACTTTC. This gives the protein CASSLANKAGANVLTF. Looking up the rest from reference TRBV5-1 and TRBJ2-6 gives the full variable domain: KAGVTQTPRYLIKTRGQQVTLSCSPISGHRSVSWYQQTPGQGLQFLFEYFSETQRNKGNFPGRFSGRQFSNSRSEMNVSTLELGDSALYLCASSLANKAGANVLTFGAGSRLTVL.

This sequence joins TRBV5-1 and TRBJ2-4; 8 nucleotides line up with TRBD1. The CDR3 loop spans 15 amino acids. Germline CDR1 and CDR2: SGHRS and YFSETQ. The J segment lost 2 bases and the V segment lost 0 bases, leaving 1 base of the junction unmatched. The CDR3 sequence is CASSLGQGTKNIQYF. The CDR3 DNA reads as TGCGCCAGCAGCTTGGGACAGGGGACCAAAAACATTCAGTACTTC.

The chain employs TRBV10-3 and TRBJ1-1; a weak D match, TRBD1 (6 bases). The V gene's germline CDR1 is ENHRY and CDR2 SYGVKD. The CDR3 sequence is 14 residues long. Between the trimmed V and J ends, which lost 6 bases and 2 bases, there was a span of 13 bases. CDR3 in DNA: TGTGCCATCAGGGAAGGGGGTCGAAACACTGAAGCTTTCTTT. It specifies CAIREGGRNTEAFF.

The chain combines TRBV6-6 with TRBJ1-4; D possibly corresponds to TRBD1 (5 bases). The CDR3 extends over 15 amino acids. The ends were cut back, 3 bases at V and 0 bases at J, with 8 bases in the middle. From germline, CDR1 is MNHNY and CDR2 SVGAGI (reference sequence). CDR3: CASSYSGATNEKLFF. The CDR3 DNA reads TGTGCCAGCAGTTATTCGGGGGCAACTAATGAAAAACTGTTTTTT.

In nucleotides, the CDR3 is TGTGCCAGCAGCTTGGATAGTCTTGGGAAAGAGCAGTACTTC. Translated, it gives CASSLDSLGKEQYF. The chain recombines TRBV5-4 with TRBJ2-7; D gene unclear. V lost 0 bases and J lost 7, with 14 bases in between. This CDR3 is 14 amino acids long. Germline assignment: CDR1 SGHNT and CDR2 YYREEE (reference sequence).

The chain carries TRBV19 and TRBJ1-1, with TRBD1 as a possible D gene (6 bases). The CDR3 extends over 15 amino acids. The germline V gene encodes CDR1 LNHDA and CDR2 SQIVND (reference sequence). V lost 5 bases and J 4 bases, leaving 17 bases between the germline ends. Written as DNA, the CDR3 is TGTGCCAGTAGTGACAGGTCCGGCGGAGGCACTGAAGCTTTCTTT. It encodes CASSDRSGGGTEAFF.

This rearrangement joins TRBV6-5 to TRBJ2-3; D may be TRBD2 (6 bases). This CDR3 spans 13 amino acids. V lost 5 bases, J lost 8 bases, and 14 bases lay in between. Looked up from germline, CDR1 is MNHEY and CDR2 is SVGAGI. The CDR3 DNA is TGTGCCAGCAGTGATAGCGCGGGGTTTACGCAGTATTTT. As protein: CASSDSAGFTQYF.

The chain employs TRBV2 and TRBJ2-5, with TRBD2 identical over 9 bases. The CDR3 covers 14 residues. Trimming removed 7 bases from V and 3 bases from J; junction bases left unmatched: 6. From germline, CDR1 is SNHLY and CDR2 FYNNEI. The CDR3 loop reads CASTGGRAKETQYF. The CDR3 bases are TGTGCCAGCACCGGCGGGAGGGCCAAAGAGACCCAGTACTTC.

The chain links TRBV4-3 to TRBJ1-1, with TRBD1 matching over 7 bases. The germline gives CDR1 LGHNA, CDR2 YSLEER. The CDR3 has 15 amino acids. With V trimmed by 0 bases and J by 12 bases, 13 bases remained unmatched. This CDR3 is CASSQDPSGTEKTFF. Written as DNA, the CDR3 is TGCGCCAGCAGCCAAGATCCCTCCGGGACAGAGAAAACTTTCTTT.

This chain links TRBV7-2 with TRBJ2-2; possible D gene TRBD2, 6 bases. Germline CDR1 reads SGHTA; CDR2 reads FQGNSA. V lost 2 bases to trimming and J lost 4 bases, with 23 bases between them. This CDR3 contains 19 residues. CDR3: CASSLLWGLGGGTTGELFF. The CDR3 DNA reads TGTGCCAGCAGCTTACTTTGGGGCCTCGGTGGGGGGACCACCGGGGAGCTGTTTTTT.

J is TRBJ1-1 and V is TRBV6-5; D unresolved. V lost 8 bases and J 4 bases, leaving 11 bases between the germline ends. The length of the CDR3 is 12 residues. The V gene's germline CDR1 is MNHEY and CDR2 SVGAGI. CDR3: CASGRRSTEAFF. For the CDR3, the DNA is TGTGCCAGCGGCCGCCGGAGCACTGAAGCTTTCTTT.

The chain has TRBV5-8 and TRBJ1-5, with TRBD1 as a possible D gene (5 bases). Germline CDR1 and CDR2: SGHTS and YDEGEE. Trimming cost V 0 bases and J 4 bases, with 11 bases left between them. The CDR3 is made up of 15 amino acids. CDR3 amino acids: CASSLGQKINQPQHF. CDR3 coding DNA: TGTGCCAGCAGCTTGGGACAGAAAATTAATCAGCCCCAGCATTTT.

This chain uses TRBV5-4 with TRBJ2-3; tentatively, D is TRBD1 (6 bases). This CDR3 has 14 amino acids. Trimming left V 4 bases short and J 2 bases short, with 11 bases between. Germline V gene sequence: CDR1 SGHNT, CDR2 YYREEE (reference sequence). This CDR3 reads CASSQWDNTDTQYF. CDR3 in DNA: TGTGCCAGCAGCCAATGGGACAACACAGATACGCAGTATTTT.

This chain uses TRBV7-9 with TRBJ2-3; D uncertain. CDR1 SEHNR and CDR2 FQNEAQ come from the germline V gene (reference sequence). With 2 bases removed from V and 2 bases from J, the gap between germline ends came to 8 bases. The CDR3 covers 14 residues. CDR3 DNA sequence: TGTGCCAGCAGCTTATATAGGGTCACAGATACGCAGTATTTT. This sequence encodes CASSLYRVTDTQYF.

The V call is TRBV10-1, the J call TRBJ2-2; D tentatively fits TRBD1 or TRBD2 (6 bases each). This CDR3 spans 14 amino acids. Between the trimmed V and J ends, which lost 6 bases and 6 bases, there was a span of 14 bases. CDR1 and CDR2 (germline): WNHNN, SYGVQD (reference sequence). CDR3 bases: TGCGCCAGCAGGCGGGACACCCAAGCCGGGGAGCTGTTTTTT. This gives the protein CASRRDTQAGELFF.

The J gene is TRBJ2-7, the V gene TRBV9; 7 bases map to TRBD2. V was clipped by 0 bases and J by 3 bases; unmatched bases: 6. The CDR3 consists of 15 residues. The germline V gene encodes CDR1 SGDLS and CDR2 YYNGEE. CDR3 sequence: CASSVGDSSGYEQYF. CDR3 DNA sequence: TGTGCCAGCAGCGTAGGGGACTCTAGCGGCTACGAGCAGTACTTC.

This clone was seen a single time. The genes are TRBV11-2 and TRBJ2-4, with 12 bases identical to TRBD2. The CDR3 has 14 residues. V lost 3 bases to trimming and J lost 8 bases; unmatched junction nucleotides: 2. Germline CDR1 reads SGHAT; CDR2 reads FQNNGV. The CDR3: CASSLTSGSDIQYF. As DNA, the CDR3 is TGTGCCAGCAGCTTGACTAGCGGGAGTGACATTCAGTACTTC.

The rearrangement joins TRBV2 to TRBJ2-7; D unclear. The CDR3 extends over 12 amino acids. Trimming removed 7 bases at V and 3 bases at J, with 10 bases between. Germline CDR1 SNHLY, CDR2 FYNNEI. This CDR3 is CASNLLRYEQYF. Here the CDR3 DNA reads TGTGCCAGCAACCTTCTCCGCTACGAGCAGTACTTC.

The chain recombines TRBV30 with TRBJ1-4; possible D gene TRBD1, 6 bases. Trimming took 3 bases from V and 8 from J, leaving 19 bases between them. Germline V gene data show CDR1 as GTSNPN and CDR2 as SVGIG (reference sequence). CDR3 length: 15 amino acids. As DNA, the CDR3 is TGTGCCTGGAGCGACCCCTCGGGACAAGCGGAAAAACTGTTTTTT. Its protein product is CAWSDPSGQAEKLFF.

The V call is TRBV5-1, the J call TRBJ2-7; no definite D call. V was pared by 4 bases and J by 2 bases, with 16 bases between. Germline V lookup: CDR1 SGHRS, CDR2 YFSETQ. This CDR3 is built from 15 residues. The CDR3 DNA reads TGCGCCAGCAGCCCCGCATTAACAGCGACCTACGAGCAGTACTTC. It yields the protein CASSPALTATYEQYF.

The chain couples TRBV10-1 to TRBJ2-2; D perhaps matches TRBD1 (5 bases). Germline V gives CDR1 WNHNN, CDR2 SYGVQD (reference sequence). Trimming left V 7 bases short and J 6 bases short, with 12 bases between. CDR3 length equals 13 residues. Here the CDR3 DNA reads TGCGCCAGCACTGCAGGGTTTCCCGGGGAGCTGTTTTTT. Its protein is CASTAGFPGELFF.

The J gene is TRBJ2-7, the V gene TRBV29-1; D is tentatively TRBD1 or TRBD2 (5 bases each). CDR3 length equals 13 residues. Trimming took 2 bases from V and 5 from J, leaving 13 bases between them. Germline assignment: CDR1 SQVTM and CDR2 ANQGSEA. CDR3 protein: CSVERQGENEQYF. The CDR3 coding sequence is TGCAGCGTTGAAAGGCAGGGAGAAAACGAGCAGTACTTC.